This TCR beta chain derives from a study of graft-versus-host responses after intestinal transplantation (dated by TCRdb to the early 2020s). For the study in its entirety: Recipients received multivisceral, liver-intestinal, or isolated intestinal transplants. Rather than being sequenced by the commercial service, samples from a few later patients were sequenced in-house on an Illumina MiSeq and processed with MiXCR. Alloreactive clones were identified by sequencing pre-transplant mixed lymphocyte reaction products and comparing them with unstimulated pre-transplant donor and recipient T cells. A peak of at least 4% donor T cells among recipient peripheral blood mononuclear cells was the definition used for donor T cell macrochimerism. Every recipient was given anti-thymocyte globulin induction, then maintenance tacrolimus and steroids for around three years. Graft-versus-host and host-versus-graft alloreactive T cell clones were tracked in the graft, circulation and bone marrow after intestinal transplantation using bulk TCR-beta CDR3 sequencing. Of the 20 to 25 intestinal transplant recipients enrolled in the cohort, one of whom was a retransplant, a few patients without pretransplant specimens were excluded.

Cut back by 10 bases and 3 bases, the V and J ends lie 16 bases apart. The CDR1 and CDR2 encoded by the germline V gene (reference sequence) are LNHDA and SQIVND. Its CDR3 holds 15 amino acids, cysteine through phenylalanine. The entry retains the CDR3 DNA only, 45 bases that are in frame from base 1. The method behind the library was the immunoSEQ multiplex PCR assay. For most patients, genomic DNA was isolated with the Qiagen DNeasy Blood and Tissue Kit and sent frozen to Adaptive Biotechnologies for TCR sequencing. For most patients, high-throughput TCR-beta CDR3 sequencing of genomic DNA was performed by Adaptive Biotechnologies. The authors' analysis ran thus. TCR sequencing data were retrieved from Adaptive's ImmunoSEQ software for roughly 17 patients, whereas a few other patients were processed with MiXCR and VDJtools. To correct CD4 versus CD8 sorting errors, any sequence found in both subsets at a frequency ratio below 5:1 was removed. CDR3 nucleotide sequences shared by donor and recipient were removed because the origin of these sequences could not be assigned. To count as alloreactive, a clone needed at least 2-fold expansion over unstimulated cells and a minimum CFSE-low frequency of 0.002% (template counts) or 0.001% (read counts). Clones were considered mappable if detected in sequenced pre-transplant spleen, lymph node, or MLR CFSE-low populations of the donor or recipient. The cumulative frequency of alloreactive clones was calculated as a percentage of all sequences, weighted by copy number. TCRdb's version of the immuneACCESS table is confined to in-frame rearrangements and falls short of the full clone set. An unresolved V gene accounts for under half of the shortfall where checked; the remainder is of unknown origin. V and J calls and clone size are copied from that table; D and trimming were computed from the DNA. This sample is represented by more than 95,000 clones; 80% to 95% of them were singletons. The ten largest make up around 0.15% of the sample.

Taken with the paper, the label for time point translates to: cells obtained before transplantation from donor or recipient. CD3+CD4+ and CD3+CD8+ populations were FACS-sorted from unstimulated pre-transplant donor and recipient cells taken from spleen or lymph nodes. Summary of the overall study and its limitations: High GvH to HvG T cell clonal ratios were observed in the allografts of patients with donor T cell macrochimerism. Early after transplant, peak levels of circulating GvH clones were found to be associated with declines in HvG clones. Conclusions were limited by the relatively low number and heterogeneity of intestinal transplant patients. GvH clones turned up in recipient bone marrow, with some appearing earlier in ileal mucosa or blood, a pattern consistent with an intestinal mucosal origin.

Note on this clone: Its antigen is still unknown. No base quality information exists; no much larger clone differs at one position.

This clonotype was obtained from a human donor who received an intestinal transplant. Recombination connected TRBV19 to TRBJ1-6; the D gene is not confidently resolved. The sample was unstimulated CD4+ T cells sorted from spleen or lymph node cells, taken before intestinal transplant. Read as DNA, the sequence is TGTGCCACCTCTCCCAGGCCGAACTATAATTCACCCCTCCACTTT. It translates to CATSPRPNYNSPLHF.